A selection of T cell receptor beta chains follows, all from one sample in a study of cytomegalovirus exposure and HLA in healthy donors. TCRdb's copy holds only in-frame clones and misses some; the assay was immunoSEQ multiplex PCR. The sample lists fewer than 250,000 clones; approximately 88% were seen once. The sequenced sample was PBMCs. These receptors were taken from a boy aged 2 to 9 in good health and CMV-seronegative. Each CDR3 is given with its conserved first and last residue. A D gene is named only where the DNA matches it firmly. Clone sizes are given selectively: once, few, many, or a class where the clone is expanded.

D gene	J gene	clone size	CDR3 length	V gene	CDR3 DNA	CDR3 protein
-	TRBJ1-1	-	14	TRBV18	TGTGCCAGCTCACCTTATAGCGGGAACACTGAAGCTTTCTTT	CASSPYSGNTEAFF
-	TRBJ2-2	once	12	TRBV11-3	TGTGCCAGCAGCAGCGCGGCCGGGGAGCTGTTTTTT	CASSSAAGELFF
TRBD2	TRBJ2-5	-	15	TRBV2	TGTGCCAGCAGTGAATTGCGGGGGGGTCAAGAGACCCAGTACTTC	CASSELRGGQETQYF
-	TRBJ2-7	-	16	TRBV7-9	TGTTCCAGCAGCTTAGCTACGGGTTCCTCACTTGGTGAGCAGTACTTC	CSSSLATGSSLGEQYF
-	TRBJ1-5	-	18	TRBV21-1	TGTGCCAGCAGCCCACCATGGACAAGGGCGGTTGGCAATCAGCCCCAGCATTTT	CASSPPWTRAVGNQPQHF
-	TRBJ1-6	-	13	TRBV7-8	TGTGCCAGCAGCTTAGGAGAAGAAACACCCCTCCACTTT	CASSLGEETPLHF
-	TRBJ2-7	-	12	TRBV27	TGTGCCAGCAGTTCTTCAGGGGACGAGCAGTACTTC	CASSSSGDEQYF
TRBD1	TRBJ1-5	-	15	TRBV19	TGTGCCAGTAGATTGGCGGACAGGGGACATCAGCCCCAGCATTTT	CASRLADRGHQPQHF
-	TRBJ2-1	-	13	TRBV7-9	TGTGCCAGCACCAGGACAGACTACAATGAGCAGTTCTTC	CASTRTDYNEQFF
-	TRBJ2-3	-	14	TRBV6-5	TGTGCCAGCAGCCCCGTGAGCCTTCAAGATACGCAGTATTTT	CASSPVSLQDTQYF
-	TRBJ2-7	-	13	TRBV6-1	TGTGCCAGCAGTGAGAGCCCTCTGAGTGAGCAGTACTTC	CASSESPLSEQYF
TRBD2	TRBJ2-6	-	18	TRBV7-3	TGTGCCAGCAGCTTTATGCCCTCGGGGGGCTCTGGGGCCAACGTCCTGACTTTC	CASSFMPSGGSGANVLTF
TRBD2	TRBJ2-1	-	16	TRBV19	TGTGCCAGTAGTACTCTCAGCGGGAGTACCTACAATGAGCAGTTCTTC	CASSTLSGSTYNEQFF
-	TRBJ1-1	once	15	TRBV15	TGTGCCACCAGCAGTGAACACTGGGGGCTCACTGAAGCTTTCTTT	CATSSEHWGLTEAFF
TRBD1	TRBJ2-7	-	13	TRBV30	TGTGCCTGGAGGTACGACAGGGCTTACGAGCAGTACTTC	CAWRYDRAYEQYF
TRBD1	TRBJ1-1	-	15	TRBV7-9	TGTGCCAGCAGCCCTAGTACAGGGGGCAGGACTGAAGCTTTCTTT	CASSPSTGGRTEAFF
TRBD2	TRBJ2-1	-	15	TRBV25-1	TGTGCCAGCAGTGAAAATTTAGCGGGAGGGGATGAGCAGTTCTTC	CASSENLAGGDEQFF
TRBD1	TRBJ2-5	-	15	TRBV7-8	TGTGCCAGCAGCTTTTCAGGGGGATTACAAGAGACCCAGTACTTC	CASSFSGGLQETQYF
-	TRBJ2-1	once	13	TRBV6-5	TGTGCCAGCAGCGAGGGGGGGCGCGATGAGCAGTTCTTC	CASSEGGRDEQFF
-	TRBJ2-4	-	14	TRBV7-9	TGTGCCAGCACCCACAGCGGGTCTGAAGGCATTCAGTACTTC	CASTHSGSEGIQYF
TRBD2	TRBJ2-5	-	14	TRBV7-9	TGTGCCAGCAGCCCACGGGGGGGTCCGGGGACCCAGTACTTC	CASSPRGGPGTQYF